The rows below give T cell receptor beta chains drawn from one sample of a study of CD8 T cells in Susac syndrome. Each CDR3 protein is one row after TCRdb ran MiXCR on the immunoSEQ multiplex PCR reads. The sample has some 160,000 distinct CDR3 sequences; around 92% are singletons. Sequencing was performed on CD4+ T cells from PBMCs. These receptors were obtained from a human donor in good health. Both conserved end residues are part of each CDR3. A D gene is named only where the DNA matches it firmly. Rows give clone size only sometimes, using once, few, many, or a class for an expanded clone.

>16|TRBD2|TRBJ2-3|TRBV20-1|NA
CSAQPSGSYVADTQYF
TGCAGTGCTCAACCTAGCGGGAGCTATGTGGCAGATACGCAGTATTTT
>14|TRBD2|TRBJ2-7|TRBV6-1|NA
CASRSGRAYYEQYF
TGTGCCAGCAGATCCGGGAGGGCCTACTACGAGCAGTACTTC
>18|TRBD1|TRBJ2-3|TRBV5-1|NA
CASSLDYLWDRGTDTQYF
TGCGCCAGCAGCTTGGATTACCTCTGGGACAGGGGCACAGATACGCAGTATTTT
>14|NA|TRBJ2-6|TRBV29-1|NA
CSVDGSSGANVLTF
TGCAGCGTTGATGGGAGCTCTGGGGCCAACGTCCTGACTTTC
>18|NA|TRBJ2-3|TRBV20-1|NA
CSARVTGVGQTSTDTQYF
TGCAGTGCTAGAGTCACGGGGGTTGGACAAACTAGCACAGATACGCAGTATTTT
>13|NA|TRBJ1-4|TRBV7-2|NA
CASSSNQGGELFF
TGTGCCAGCAGCTCCAACCAGGGAGGGGAACTGTTTTTT
>14|NA|TRBJ1-1|TRBV12-3/TRBV12-4|NA
CASSLRPGYTEAFF
TGTGCCAGCAGTTTACGGCCAGGGTATACTGAAGCTTTCTTT
>16|NA|TRBJ1-1|TRBV18|NA
CASSPLPGTGGTEAFF
TGTGCCAGCTCACCACTGCCCGGGACCGGAGGCACTGAAGCTTTCTTT
>15|TRBD1|TRBJ1-1|TRBV20-1|NA
CSARTGDRGYTEAFF
TGCAGTGCTAGAACCGGGGACAGGGGGTACACTGAAGCTTTCTTT
>14|TRBD2|TRBJ2-5|TRBV7-2|NA
CASSPGTTGETQYF
TGTGCCAGCAGCCCCGGGACTACCGGAGAGACCCAGTACTTC
>15|NA|TRBJ1-1|TRBV12-3/TRBV12-4|NA
CASRRPGAVNTEAFF
TGTGCCAGCAGACGTCCGGGGGCAGTGAACACTGAAGCTTTCTTT
>13|NA|TRBJ1-5|TRBV18|NA
CASSPNTNQPQHF
TGTGCCAGCTCACCAAATACTAATCAGCCCCAGCATTTT
>10|NA|TRBJ2-7|TRBV28|NA
CASSSLHQYF
TGTGCCAGCAGCTCCCTCCATCAGTACTTC
>15|TRBD1|TRBJ1-5|TRBV7-8|NA
CASSLAGQGFQPQHF
TGTGCCAGCAGCCTTGCGGGACAGGGATTCCAGCCCCAGCATTTT
>13|NA|TRBJ1-1|TRBV7-9|NA
CASSWEVTTEAFF
TGTGCCAGCAGCTGGGAAGTGACCACTGAAGCTTTCTTT
>13|NA|TRBJ2-5|TRBV6-2/TRBV6-3|NA
CASSYSAKGTQYF
TGTGCCAGCAGTTATTCGGCCAAAGGGACCCAGTACTTC
>12|NA|TRBJ1-5|TRBV12-3/TRBV12-4|NA
CASSPQGQPQHF
TGTGCCAGCAGTCCGCAGGGTCAGCCCCAGCATTTT
>15|TRBD1|TRBJ2-5|TRBV20-1|NA
CSAQGGTGGAETQYF
TGCAGTGCCCAGGGGGGGACAGGGGGCGCGGAGACCCAGTACTTC
>14|NA|TRBJ2-2|TRBV29-1|NA
CSVENGHITGELFF
TGCAGCGTTGAAAACGGGCACATCACCGGGGAGCTGTTTTTT
>16|TRBD1|TRBJ1-3|TRBV27|once
CASSLRGPHSGNTIYF
TGTGCCAGCAGTTTAAGGGGGCCCCACTCTGGAAACACCATATATTTT
>14|TRBD1|TRBJ2-7|TRBV7-9|once
CASSPGQGFHEQYF
TGTGCCAGCAGCCCAGGACAGGGATTCCACGAGCAGTACTTC
>14|NA|TRBJ1-1|TRBV30|NA
CAGTRPATDTEAFF
TGTGCCGGCACCCGTCCCGCTACGGACACTGAAGCTTTCTTT
>15|NA|TRBJ2-2|TRBV5-1|NA
CASSLQGWGTGELFF
TGCGCCAGCAGCTTGCAGGGCTGGGGCACCGGGGAGCTGTTTTTT
>15|NA|TRBJ1-1|TRBV6-2/TRBV6-3|NA
CASSYRAPHGTEAFF
TGTGCCAGCAGTTACAGGGCCCCTCATGGCACTGAAGCTTTCTTT
>14|NA|TRBJ2-5|TRBV5-1|NA
CASSNLTGQETQYF
TGCGCCAGCAGCAACCTGACAGGTCAAGAGACCCAGTACTTC
>12|NA|TRBJ1-6|TRBV30|NA
CAWSGGNSPLHF
TGTGCCTGGAGTGGGGGCAATTCACCCCTCCACTTT
>15|TRBD1|TRBJ2-7|TRBV3-1|NA
CASSQVSRGLYEQYF
TGTGCCAGCAGCCAAGTGAGTAGGGGGCTCTACGAGCAGTACTTC
>19|TRBD2|TRBJ2-5|TRBV5-1|few
CASSLGISGAGDSQETQYF
TGCGCCAGCAGCTTGGGGATCAGTGGAGCGGGGGATTCCCAAGAGACCCAGTACTTC
>14|TRBD2|TRBJ2-5|TRBV7-2|NA
CASSSNGGKETQYF
TGTGCCAGCAGCTCTAACGGGGGGAAAGAGACCCAGTACTTC
>15|TRBD1|TRBJ2-2|TRBV7-7|once
CASSLGTVTPGKLFF
TGTGCTAGCAGCTTAGGGACAGTCACACCGGGGAAGCTGTTTTTT
>14|TRBD1|TRBJ2-7|TRBV29-1|NA
CSVGKETGVGEQYF
TGCAGCGTTGGAAAGGAGACAGGGGTAGGCGAGCAGTACTTC
>15|TRBD1|TRBJ1-6|TRBV9|NA
CASSPGTGSNSPLHF
TGTGCCAGCAGCCCCGGGACAGGGTCTAATTCACCCCTCCACTTT
>13|NA|TRBJ1-2|TRBV3-1|NA
CASSFRQYYGYTF
TGTGCCAGCAGCTTCCGACAGTACTATGGCTACACCTTC
>12|NA|TRBJ2-5|TRBV10-2|NA
CASRDIQEAQYF
TGCGCCAGTCGGGATATCCAAGAGGCCCAGTACTTC
>15|NA|TRBJ1-1|TRBV5-1|NA
CASSLLGEMNTEAFF
TGCGCCAGCAGCTTGTTAGGGGAAATGAACACTGAAGCTTTCTTT
>14|NA|TRBJ1-5|TRBV6-6|once
CASSRVGGNQPQHF
TGTGCCAGCAGTAGAGTTGGGGGCAATCAGCCCCAGCATTTT
>16|TRBD2|TRBJ2-5|TRBV18|NA
CASSTGLAGGQETQYF
TGTGCCAGCTCAACGGGACTAGCGGGGGGACAAGAGACCCAGTACTTC
>13|NA|TRBJ1-5|TRBV3-1|NA
CASSQDLNQPQHF
TGTGCCAGCAGCCAAGATCTGAATCAGCCCCAGCATTTT
>14|TRBD1|TRBJ1-1|TRBV5-3|once
CARSAPDRETEAFF
TGTGCCAGAAGCGCACCGGACAGGGAGACTGAAGCTTTCTTT
>8|NA|TRBJ2-1|TRBV19|few
CASDEQFF
TGTGCCAGTGATGAGCAGTTCTTC
>14|NA|TRBJ2-1|TRBV18|NA
CASSPNREYNEQFF
TGTGCCAGCTCACCAAACAGGGAGTACAATGAGCAGTTCTTC
>17|TRBD2|TRBJ2-2|TRBV20-1|NA
CSASQGLAGVLTGELFF
TGCAGTGCTAGTCAGGGACTAGCGGGGGTCCTCACCGGGGAGCTGTTTTTT
>16|NA|TRBJ2-4|TRBV28|NA
CASSLDGLGRENIQYF
TGTGCCAGCAGTTTAGACGGGCTAGGACGGGAAAACATTCAGTACTTC
>14|NA|TRBJ1-2|TRBV6-5|NA
CASSYSPGNYGYTF
TGTGCCAGCAGTTACTCGCCAGGAAACTATGGCTACACCTTC
>18|TRBD2|TRBJ2-7|TRBV9|NA
CASSVGGMTSGTAREQYF
TGTGCCAGCAGCGTAGGGGGAATGACTAGCGGGACAGCGAGGGAGCAGTACTTC
>14|NA|TRBJ2-2|TRBV20-1|NA
CSARGRGPPGELFF
TGCAGTGCTAGAGGGCGGGGGCCCCCCGGGGAGCTGTTTTTT
>15|NA|TRBJ1-2|TRBV5-1|NA
CASSPYPRDSGGYTF
TGCGCCAGCAGCCCCTACCCGAGGGACTCAGGGGGCTACACCTTC
>14|NA|TRBJ2-3|TRBV5-1|NA
CASSPDPSTDTQYF
TGCGCCAGCAGCCCCGACCCTAGCACAGATACGCAGTATTTT
>12|NA|TRBJ1-2|TRBV20-1|NA
CSARLSSYGYTF
TGCAGTGCTAGATTGTCCTCCTATGGCTACACCTTC
>14|NA|TRBJ2-5|TRBV29-1|once
CSVGRGKPPETQYF
TGCAGCGTTGGGCGTGGGAAGCCGCCGGAGACCCAGTACTTC
>14|NA|TRBJ1-1|TRBV3-1|once
CASTPRHPNTEAFF
TGTGCCAGCACCCCGAGGCACCCGAACACTGAAGCTTTCTTT
>16|TRBD1|TRBJ2-7|TRBV28|NA
CASSLGSRQGTYEQYF
TGTGCCAGCAGTTTAGGTTCGAGACAGGGCACCTACGAGCAGTACTTC
>16|TRBD1|TRBJ2-6|TRBV5-1|NA
CAQEPGQGPGANVLTF
TGCGCCCAGGAGCCGGGACAGGGACCTGGGGCCAACGTCCTGACTTTC
>15|TRBD1|TRBJ1-2|TRBV10-3|NA
CAISQTGGDGDGYTF
TGTGCCATCAGCCAGACAGGGGGCGACGGTGATGGCTACACCTTC
>16|TRBD1|TRBJ1-1|TRBV4-1|NA
CASSHTLRDRGTEAFF
TGCGCCAGCAGCCACACACTCCGGGACAGGGGCACTGAAGCTTTCTTT